The rows below give T cell receptor beta chains drawn from one sample of a study of cytomegalovirus exposure and HLA in healthy donors. The repertoire was sequenced with immunoSEQ multiplex PCR; TCRdb's copy has only in-frame clones and lacks some. The sample consists of 90,000 to 140,000 clones, 12% of them appearing once. Sequenced input: PBMCs. Receptors originate from a man aged 40-55 years in good health and CMV-seropositive. CDR3s include the opening cysteine and the closing phenylalanine or tryptophan. A D gene is named only where the DNA matches it firmly. Size is omitted from some rows. Given values are once, few, many or a class for expanded clones.

d_gene	abundance	v_gene	j_gene	CDR3nt	CDR3aa
NA	few	TRBV7-9	TRBJ2-5	TGTGCCAGCAGCCTGGACGGAGGATTGGGAGAGACCCAGTACTTC	CASSLDGGLGETQYF
NA	few	TRBV11-2	TRBJ2-2	TGTGCCAGCAGCTTCGGCGGGGAGCTGTTTTTT	CASSFGGELFF
NA	NA	TRBV5-1	TRBJ2-7	TGCGCCAGCAGCTCGCAGGGGCAGAACTACGAGCAGTACTTC	CASSSQGQNYEQYF
TRBD1	few	TRBV2	TRBJ1-1	TGTGCCAGCAGTGATGGACAGGGGTTCACTGAAGCTTTCTTT	CASSDGQGFTEAFF
NA	few	TRBV10-3	TRBJ1-5	TGTGCCATCAGTGAATCTCTAAATCAGCCCCAGCATTTT	CAISESLNQPQHF
NA	few	TRBV6-5	TRBJ1-2	TGTGCCAGCAGTTACTCGCAGGGGCGAGCTAACTATGGCTACACCTTC	CASSYSQGRANYGYTF
TRBD2	NA	TRBV7-8	TRBJ2-1	TGTGCCAGCAGCTTAGTCGCGGGAGGTGTTGAGCAGTTCTTC	CASSLVAGGVEQFF
NA	NA	TRBV9	TRBJ1-2	TGTGCCAGCAGCGAGCGGGACACTTCCTATGGCTACACCTTC	CASSERDTSYGYTF
NA	few	TRBV7-2	TRBJ2-5	TGTGCCAGCAGCTTAGGCGTGGAGACCCAGTACTTC	CASSLGVETQYF
NA	NA	TRBV7-2	TRBJ2-2	TGTGCCAGCAGCTTAGTGGCAGGCACCGGGGAGCTGTTTTTT	CASSLVAGTGELFF
NA	NA	TRBV4-3	TRBJ2-7	TGCGCCAGCAGCCAAGAAGGACAGCTACGACCTCCAGAGCAGTACTTC	CASSQEGQLRPPEQYF